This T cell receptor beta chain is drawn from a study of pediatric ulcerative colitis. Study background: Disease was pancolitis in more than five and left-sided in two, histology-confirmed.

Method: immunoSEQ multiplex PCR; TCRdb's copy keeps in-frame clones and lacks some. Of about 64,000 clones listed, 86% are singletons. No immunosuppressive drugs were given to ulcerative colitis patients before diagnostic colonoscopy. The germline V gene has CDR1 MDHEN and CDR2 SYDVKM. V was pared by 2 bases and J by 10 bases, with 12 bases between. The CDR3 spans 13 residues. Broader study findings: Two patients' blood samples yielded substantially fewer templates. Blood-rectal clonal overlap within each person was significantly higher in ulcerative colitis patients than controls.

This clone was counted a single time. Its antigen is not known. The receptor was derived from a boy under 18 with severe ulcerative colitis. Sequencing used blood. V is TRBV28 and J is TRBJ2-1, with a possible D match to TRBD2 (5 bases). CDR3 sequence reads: CASSLSGFREQFF. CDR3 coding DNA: TGTGCCAGCAGTTTAAGCGGTTTCAGGGAGCAGTTCTTC.